The 4 T cell receptor beta chains below were found in one sample sequenced in a study of T cell responses to AZD1222 COVID-19 vaccine. Produced via immunoSEQ multiplex PCR; TCRdb's table is partial and in-frame only. The sample has some 100,000 clones, roughly nine tenths seen once. The sequenced sample was peripheral blood, obtained on day 0 of AZD1222 vaccination. These receptors were collected from an adult in good health.

The chain couples TRBV28 to TRBJ1-1, with unresolved D. The CDR3 sequence is 12 residues long. The V and J ends lost 4 bases and 4 bases respectively, with 7 bases between them. Per germline, CDR1 MDHEN and CDR2 SYDVKM. CDR3 in amino acids: CASSSLVTEAFF. CDR3 DNA sequence: TGTGCCAGCAGTTCCCTAGTCACTGAAGCTTTCTTT.

This chain links TRBV11-3 with TRBJ2-5, with D possibly TRBD1 on 6 matching bases. This CDR3 comprises 13 residues. V was shortened by 2 bases and J by 3 bases, with 7 bases between the two germline ends. CDR1 SGHNT and CDR2 YENEEA come from the germline V gene. The CDR3 sequence is CASSLQGKETQYF. The CDR3 nucleotides read TGTGCCAGCAGCTTACAGGGGAAAGAGACCCAGTACTTC.

CDR3 nucleotide sequence: TGTGCCAGTAACCCGGACAGGGGGCACACTGAAGCTTTCTTT. Translating it yields CASNPDRGHTEAFF. The chain is built from TRBV19 and TRBJ1-1, with 11 bases matching TRBD1. The trim removed 7 bases at V and 3 bases at J, leaving 4 bases unmatched. There are 14 residues in the CDR3. Germline V gene lookup returns CDR1 LNHDA and CDR2 SQIVND (reference sequence). Combining the CDR3 with reference TRBV19 and TRBJ1-1 gives the whole variable domain DGGITQSPKYLFRKEGQNVTLSCEQNLNHDAMYWYRQDPGQGLRLIYYSQIVNDFQKGDIAEGYSVSREKKESFPLTVTSAQKNPTAFYLCASNPDRGHTEAFFGQGTRLTVV.

The rearrangement uses TRBV19 and TRBJ1-2; TRBD1 agrees at 7 bases. The CDR3 covers 16 residues. Germline-derived CDR1 and CDR2 are LNHDA and SQIVND (reference sequence). V was clipped by 4 bases and J by 6 bases; unmatched bases: 14. CDR3 in DNA: TGTGCCAGTAGTACCCCCCCGGGCAGGGGGTGGGATGGCTACACCTTC. Translated: CASSTPPGRGWDGYTF. Full variable domain (outside the CDR3, taken from reference TRBV19 and TRBJ1-2): DGGITQSPKYLFRKEGQNVTLSCEQNLNHDAMYWYRQDPGQGLRLIYYSQIVNDFQKGDIAEGYSVSREKKESFPLTVTSAQKNPTAFYLCASSTPPGRGWDGYTFGSGTRLTVV.